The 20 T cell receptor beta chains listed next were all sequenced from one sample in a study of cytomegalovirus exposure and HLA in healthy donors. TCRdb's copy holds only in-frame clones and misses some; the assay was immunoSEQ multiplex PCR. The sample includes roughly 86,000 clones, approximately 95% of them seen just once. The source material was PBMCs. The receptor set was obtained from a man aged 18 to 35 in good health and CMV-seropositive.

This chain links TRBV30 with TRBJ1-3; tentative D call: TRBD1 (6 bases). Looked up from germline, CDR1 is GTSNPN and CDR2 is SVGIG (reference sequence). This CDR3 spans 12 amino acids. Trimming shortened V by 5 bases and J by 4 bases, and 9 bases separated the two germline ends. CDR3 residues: CAWQGQGNTIYF. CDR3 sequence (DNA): TGTGCCTGGCAGGGGCAAGGAAACACCATATATTTT.

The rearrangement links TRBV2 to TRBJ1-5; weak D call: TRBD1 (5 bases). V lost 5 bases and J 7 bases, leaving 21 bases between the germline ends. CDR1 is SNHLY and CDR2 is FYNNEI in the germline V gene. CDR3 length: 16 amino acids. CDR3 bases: TGTGCCAGCAGTCCGGGAGGGTCAGGGACCAGACAGCCCCAGCATTTT. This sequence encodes CASSPGGSGTRQPQHF.

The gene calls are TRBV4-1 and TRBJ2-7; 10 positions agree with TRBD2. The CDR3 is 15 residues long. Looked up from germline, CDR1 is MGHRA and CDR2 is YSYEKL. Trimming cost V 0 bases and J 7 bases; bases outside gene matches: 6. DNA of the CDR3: TGCGCCAGCAGCCAAGAGGGTCGTAGCGGGAGGGAGCAGTACTTC. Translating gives CASSQEGRSGREQYF.

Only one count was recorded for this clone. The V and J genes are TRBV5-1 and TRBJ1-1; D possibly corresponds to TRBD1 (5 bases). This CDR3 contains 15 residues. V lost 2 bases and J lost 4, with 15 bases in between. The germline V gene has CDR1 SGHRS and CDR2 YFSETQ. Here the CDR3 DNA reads TGCGCCAGCAGCTTTCCCCGGCAGGGAGGCACTGAAGCTTTCTTT. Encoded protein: CASSFPRQGGTEAFF.

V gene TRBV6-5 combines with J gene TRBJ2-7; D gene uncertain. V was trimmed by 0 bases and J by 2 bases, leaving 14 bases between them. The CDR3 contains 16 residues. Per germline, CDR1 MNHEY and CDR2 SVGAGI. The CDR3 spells CASSYSPIGATYEQYF. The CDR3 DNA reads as TGTGCCAGCAGTTACTCCCCGATTGGAGCAACCTACGAGCAGTACTTC.

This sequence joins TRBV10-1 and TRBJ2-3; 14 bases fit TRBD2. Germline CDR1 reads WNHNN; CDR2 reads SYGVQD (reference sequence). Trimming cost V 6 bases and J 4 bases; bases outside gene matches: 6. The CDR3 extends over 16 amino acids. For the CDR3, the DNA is TGCGCCAGCAGCGAGAGGGGACTAGCGGGAGCAGATACGCAGTATTTT. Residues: CASSERGLAGADTQYF.

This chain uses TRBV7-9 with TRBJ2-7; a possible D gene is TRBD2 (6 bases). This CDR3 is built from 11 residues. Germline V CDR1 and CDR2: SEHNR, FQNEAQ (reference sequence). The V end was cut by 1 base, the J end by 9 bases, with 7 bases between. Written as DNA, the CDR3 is TGTGCCAGCAGCTTAGAGGAGGGGCAGTACTTC. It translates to CASSLEEGQYF.

The CDR3 region is CASSGYRGNNYGYTF. The CDR3 DNA is TGTGCCAGCAGTGGGTACAGGGGAAATAACTATGGCTACACCTTC. V gene TRBV2 combines with J gene TRBJ1-2; 7 positions match TRBD1. Germline V gives CDR1 SNHLY, CDR2 FYNNEI. The ends lost 4 bases at V and 1 base at J; junction bases unmatched: 6. This CDR3 has 15 amino acids.

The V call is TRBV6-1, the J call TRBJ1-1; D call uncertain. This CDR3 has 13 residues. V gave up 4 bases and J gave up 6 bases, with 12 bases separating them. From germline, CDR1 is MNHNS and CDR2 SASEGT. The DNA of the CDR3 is TGTGCCAGCAGTGCGACCGCCGGGTCTGAAGCTTTCTTT. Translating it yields CASSATAGSEAFF.

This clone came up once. The CDR3 DNA is TGTGCCAGCAGTGATAGGGGCACTACTTACGAGCAGTACTTC. Its protein product is CASSDRGTTYEQYF. The chain employs TRBV6-1 and TRBJ2-7; TRBD1 might be the D (5 bases). The CDR3 length is 14 residues. Trimming removed 3 bases from V and 4 bases from J, with 13 bases in between. CDR1 MNHNS and CDR2 SASEGT come from the germline V gene.

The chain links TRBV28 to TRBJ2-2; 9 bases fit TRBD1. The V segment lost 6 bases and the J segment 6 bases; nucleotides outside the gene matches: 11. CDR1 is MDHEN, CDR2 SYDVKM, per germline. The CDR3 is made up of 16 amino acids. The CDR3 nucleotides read TGTGCCAGCAGATCGACGGACAGGGGTGTTCCCGGGGAGCTGTTTTTT. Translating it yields CASRSTDRGVPGELFF.

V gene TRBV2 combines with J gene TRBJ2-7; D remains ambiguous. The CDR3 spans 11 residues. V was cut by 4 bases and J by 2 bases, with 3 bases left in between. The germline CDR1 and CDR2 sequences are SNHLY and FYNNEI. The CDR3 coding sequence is TGTGCCAGCAGTGCGGCCTACGAGCAGTACTTC. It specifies CASSAAYEQYF.

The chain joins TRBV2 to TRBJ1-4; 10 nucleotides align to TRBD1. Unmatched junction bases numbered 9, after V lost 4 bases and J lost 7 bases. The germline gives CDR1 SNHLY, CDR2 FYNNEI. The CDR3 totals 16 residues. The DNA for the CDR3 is TGTGCCAGCAGTGTGGGGACAGGGGTGGGGAGTGAAAAACTGTTTTTT. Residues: CASSVGTGVGSEKLFF. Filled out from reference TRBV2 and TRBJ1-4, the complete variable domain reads EPEVTQTPSHQVTQMGQEVILRCVPISNHLYFYWYRQILGQKVEFLVSFYNNEISEKSEIFDDQFSVERPDGSNFTLKIRSTKLEDSAMYFCASSVGTGVGSEKLFFGSGTQLSVL.

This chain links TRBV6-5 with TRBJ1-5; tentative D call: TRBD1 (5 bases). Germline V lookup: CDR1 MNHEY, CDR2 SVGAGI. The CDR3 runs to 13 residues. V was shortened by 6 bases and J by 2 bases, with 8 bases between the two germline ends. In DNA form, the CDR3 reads TGTGCCAGCAGCAGGGATGGCAATCAGCCCCAGCATTTT. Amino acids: CASSRDGNQPQHF.

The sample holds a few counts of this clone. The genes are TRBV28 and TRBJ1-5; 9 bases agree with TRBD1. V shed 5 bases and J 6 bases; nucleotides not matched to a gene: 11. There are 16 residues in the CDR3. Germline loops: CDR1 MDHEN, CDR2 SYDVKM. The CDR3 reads CASSPPYRGLGQPQHF. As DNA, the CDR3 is TGTGCCAGCAGTCCCCCCTACAGGGGGCTGGGTCAGCCCCAGCATTTT.

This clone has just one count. CDR3 protein: CASSVGELAEAFF. In DNA, the CDR3 is TGTGCCAGCAGCGTAGGGGAGTTGGCTGAAGCTTTCTTT. The chain couples TRBV9 to TRBJ1-1; no clear D. Trimming left V 0 bases short and J 6 bases short, with 9 bases between. There are 13 residues in the CDR3. CDR1 and CDR2 from the germline V gene are SGDLS and YYNGEE.

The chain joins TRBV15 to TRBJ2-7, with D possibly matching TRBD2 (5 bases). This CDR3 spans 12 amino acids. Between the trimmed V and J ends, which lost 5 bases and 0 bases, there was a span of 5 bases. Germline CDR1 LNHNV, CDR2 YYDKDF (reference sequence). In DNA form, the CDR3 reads TGTGCCACCAGCGGACTCTCCTACGAGCAGTACTTC. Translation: CATSGLSYEQYF.

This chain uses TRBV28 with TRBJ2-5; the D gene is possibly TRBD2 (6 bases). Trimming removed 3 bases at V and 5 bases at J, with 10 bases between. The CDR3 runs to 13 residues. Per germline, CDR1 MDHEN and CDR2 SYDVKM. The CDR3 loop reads CASSLAGLETQYF. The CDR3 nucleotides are TGTGCCAGCAGTTTGGCGGGATTGGAGACCCAGTACTTC.

CDR3 nucleotide sequence: TGTGCCAGCAAGGGACTAGCGGGAGGTTTCCGCTCTGGGGCCAACGTCCTGACTTTC. Residues: CASKGLAGGFRSGANVLTF. This chain connects TRBV2 to TRBJ2-6; 15 positions match TRBD2. The CDR3 contains 19 residues. Trimming at V came to 7 bases and at J to 0 bases, leaving 7 bases not matched to a gene. Germline loops: CDR1 SNHLY, CDR2 FYNNEI.

CDR3 sequence: CASSQDVSQGAGGNQPQHF. In DNA form, the CDR3 reads TGTGCCAGCAGCCAAGATGTTTCACAGGGTGCGGGTGGGAATCAGCCCCAGCATTTT. The rearrangement uses TRBV4-2 and TRBJ1-5; TRBD1 is a possible D gene (6 bases). The ends were cut back, 0 bases at V and 4 bases at J, with 22 bases in the middle. This CDR3 is 19 amino acids long. CDR1 and CDR2 from the germline V gene are LGHNA and YNFKEQ.